This T cell receptor beta chain stems from a study of STAT5B mutations in CD4+ large granular lymphocyte leukemia. Findings and limits, study-wide: Top patient clones used TRBV06 genes more often: 8/27 versus 2/35 in controls. Without putative leukemic clones, patient CD4-sorted repertoires remained more clonal than healthy CD4+ repertoires.

CDR3 length equals 15 residues. Trimming took 3 bases from V and 10 from J; bases not matched to a gene: 9. CDR1 is SGHVS, CDR2 FNYEAQ, per germline. Comment on this clone: Its specificity is unknown.

Data came from immunoSEQ multiplex PCR; TCRdb stores just in-frame clones and leaves some out. The table records tens of thousands of clones, about 70% of them present only once. The chain carries TRBV7-6 and TRBJ1-6; 7 positions match TRBD1. This sequence originates from a human donor in good health. Sequencing was done on a sample of CD4+ T cells from blood buffy coats. The DNA for the CDR3 is TGTGCCAGCAGCTTGACGGGACAGCCAGCCTCACCCCTCCACTTT. It encodes CASSLTGQPASPLHF.